These T cell receptor beta chains were read from a single sample in a study of control samples from healthy donors and cancer patients. Assay used: immunoSEQ multiplex PCR; TCRdb lists only in-frame clones, some missing. The sample lists over 85,000 clones; just over 90% were seen once. Sequenced input: blood. The receptors come from a woman aged 18 to 35 in good health. Both conserved end residues are part of each CDR3. The size of a clone is reported for some rows only, either as once, few or many, or as a class for expanded clones.

>TRBV5-6|-|TRBJ1-5
CASSLGGQGNQPQHF
>TRBV3-1/TRBV3-2|-|TRBJ1-6
CASSQETVSPLHF
>TRBV6-1|-|TRBJ1-2
CASSDGGSDYGYTF
>TRBV19|-|TRBJ2-6
CAGKDRWGPGANVLTF
>TRBV2|-|TRBJ1-6
CASSSGVGSPLHF
>TRBV7-9|-|TRBJ2-5
CASSLGAGEETQYF
>TRBV19|-|TRBJ2-2
CASRTERLVSGELFF
>TRBV6-5|once|TRBJ2-2
CASRGGSGTGELFF
>TRBV12-3/TRBV12-4|few|TRBJ2-7
CASSPPLAGGIYF
>TRBV28|-|TRBJ1-5
CASSDRVVSNQPQHF
>TRBV3-1/TRBV3-2|-|TRBJ1-6
CASSPARDRSSPLHF
>TRBV29-1|-|TRBJ2-7
CSVKLGTGTEQYF
>TRBV7-9|few|TRBJ1-5
CASSFGALGPQPQHF
>TRBV27|-|TRBJ1-6
CASRPGQYSPLHF
>TRBV10-2|-|TRBJ2-7
CASSDPGRAGEQYF
>TRBV13|-|TRBJ2-3
CASSFPGQITDTQYF
>TRBV25-1|-|TRBJ2-7
CASGLAGSYEQYF
>TRBV7-9|-|TRBJ2-2
CASSASSVIGDRGAGELFF
>TRBV3-1/TRBV3-2|once|TRBJ2-1
CASSQELAGASEQFF
>TRBV10-3|-|TRBJ1-2
CAISERDRGNYGYTF
>TRBV13|-|TRBJ1-6
CASSLGFRAGGGNSPLHF
>TRBV30|-|TRBJ2-3
CAYGQKADTQYF
>TRBV11-2|-|TRBJ2-3
CASSPRLPSGYTQYF
>TRBV24-1|-|TRBJ1-3
CATTGNTIYF
>TRBV27|-|TRBJ1-5
CASRTAEGPQHF
>TRBV7-9|-|TRBJ2-7
CASSLEGPQQYF
>TRBV7-9|few|TRBJ2-2
CASSPPATGELFF
>TRBV10-2|-|TRBJ2-1
CASSETRINEQFF
>TRBV25-1|once|TRBJ2-1
CASSPLGSSYNEQFF
>TRBV6-5|-|TRBJ1-1
CASSSGSGREAFF
>TRBV12-2|-|TRBJ1-3
CASRLVVGNTIYF
>TRBV28|once|TRBJ1-1
CASSRPWVNTEAFF
>TRBV2|-|TRBJ2-1
CASSANVPQKGNEQFF
>TRBV13|-|TRBJ1-1
CASSLGRGLLEAFF
>TRBV6-2/TRBV6-3|-|TRBJ2-6
CASSWEQGESSGANVLTF
>TRBV2|-|TRBJ1-4
CASIKATDHLGEKLFF
>TRBV11-2|-|TRBJ2-3
CASSLGGLATDTQYF
>TRBV27|-|TRBJ2-2
CASSRPGLLTGELFF
>TRBV28|-|TRBJ1-6
CASSLGQGASPLHF
>TRBV24-1|-|TRBJ2-3
CATSPRESPDTQYF
>TRBV24-1|once|TRBJ2-3
CATSDWRGSGTQTQYF
>TRBV15|-|TRBJ1-6
CATSRGRNSPLHF
>TRBV30|-|TRBJ1-1
CAWSVGRSFPGNTEAFF
>TRBV19|-|TRBJ1-2
CASSIFRDRTYGYTF
>TRBV9|once|TRBJ2-5
CASSGSPLGDLQETQYF
>TRBV11-2|-|TRBJ1-4
CASSSAGGGKLFF
>TRBV5-8|-|TRBJ1-1
CASSSEGGRSTEAFF
>TRBV1|-|TRBJ1-1
CTSSRQGPMNTEAFF
>TRBV4-1|-|TRBJ2-2
CASSLRGQGVGELFF
>TRBV3-1/TRBV3-2|-|TRBJ2-2
CASSQFGSTGELFF
>TRBV30|-|TRBJ2-1
CAWSARDEQFF
>TRBV24-1|-|TRBJ1-5
CATSDPQQGGGQPQHF
>TRBV28|-|TRBJ1-6
CASGRDGNSPLHF
>TRBV19|-|TRBJ2-2
CASSITSYAGELFF
>TRBV11-3|once|TRBJ2-2
CASSPGGQGAGELFF
>TRBV5-5|-|TRBJ1-4
CASSFRQGYEKLFF
>TRBV28|-|TRBJ1-6
CASSSHRGRSSYNSPLHF